This T cell receptor (beta chain) comes out of a study of cytomegalovirus exposure and HLA in healthy donors. This CDR3 is built from 13 residues. Germline CDR1 SGHTA, CDR2 FQGNSA. Trimming took 1 base from V and 8 from J, leaving 8 bases between them. Details on this clone: The antigen remains unidentified.

Everyone who donated was a healthy bone marrow donor. Points from the study as a whole: TRBV6-2, TRBV6-3 and some other V segments were excluded as indistinguishable.

Amplification used 60 Vbeta primers and 13 Jbeta primers. Sequencing used immunoSEQ multiplex PCR; TCRdb keeps in-frame clones, though not all of them. This table has approximately 76,000 clones, 70% to 80% appearing once. This clonotype was obtained from a man younger than 40 in good health and CMV-seronegative. V usage is TRBV7-2 and J usage is TRBJ1-4; no clear D gene. Material: PBMCs. CDR3 region: CASSLVRAEKLFF. The CDR3 region has the DNA TGTGCCAGCAGCTTAGTTCGCGCCGAAAAACTGTTTTTT.